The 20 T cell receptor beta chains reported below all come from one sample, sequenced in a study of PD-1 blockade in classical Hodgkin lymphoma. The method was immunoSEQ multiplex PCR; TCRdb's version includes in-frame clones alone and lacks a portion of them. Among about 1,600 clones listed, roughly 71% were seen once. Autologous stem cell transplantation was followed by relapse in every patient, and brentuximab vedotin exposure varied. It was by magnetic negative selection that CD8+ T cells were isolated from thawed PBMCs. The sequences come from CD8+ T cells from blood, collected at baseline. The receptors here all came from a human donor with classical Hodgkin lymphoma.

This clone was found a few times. CDR3 DNA: TGTGCCACCAGCAGAGTGGGACTAGTTGGGTATGAGCAGTTCTTC. Protein: CATSRVGLVGYEQFF. The rearrangement uses TRBV15 and TRBJ2-1; 8 bases are shared with TRBD2. Trimming took 1 base from V and 8 from J; bases not matched to a gene: 7. CDR1 is LNHNV and CDR2 is YYDKDF in the germline V gene (reference sequence). The CDR3 extends over 15 amino acids.

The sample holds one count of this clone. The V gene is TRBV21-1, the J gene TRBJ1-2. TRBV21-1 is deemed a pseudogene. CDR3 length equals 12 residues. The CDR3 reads CASNGRDGGYTF. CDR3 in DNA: TGTGCCAGCAACGGCCGGGACGGTGGCTACACCTTC.

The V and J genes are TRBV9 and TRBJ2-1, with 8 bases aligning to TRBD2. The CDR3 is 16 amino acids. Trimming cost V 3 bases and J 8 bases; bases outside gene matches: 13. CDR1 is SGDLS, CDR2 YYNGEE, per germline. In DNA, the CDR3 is TGTGCCAGCAGCGGACCCTGGACTAGCTATAACCATGAGCAGTTCTTC. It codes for CASSGPWTSYNHEQFF.

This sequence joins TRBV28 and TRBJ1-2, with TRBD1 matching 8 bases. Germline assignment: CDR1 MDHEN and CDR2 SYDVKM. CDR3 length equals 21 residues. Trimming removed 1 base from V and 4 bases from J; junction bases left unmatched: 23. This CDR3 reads CASSLSVAGGKLRPPGYGYTF. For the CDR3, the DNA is TGTGCCAGCAGTTTATCTGTGGCAGGGGGCAAACTGCGACCCCCTGGCTATGGCTACACCTTC.

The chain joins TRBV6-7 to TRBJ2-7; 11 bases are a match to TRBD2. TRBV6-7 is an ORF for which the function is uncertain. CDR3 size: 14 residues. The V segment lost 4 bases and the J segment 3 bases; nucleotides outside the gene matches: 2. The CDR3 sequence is CASSSGTSGYEQYF. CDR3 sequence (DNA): TGTGCCAGCAGTTCCGGGACTAGCGGCTACGAGCAGTACTTC.

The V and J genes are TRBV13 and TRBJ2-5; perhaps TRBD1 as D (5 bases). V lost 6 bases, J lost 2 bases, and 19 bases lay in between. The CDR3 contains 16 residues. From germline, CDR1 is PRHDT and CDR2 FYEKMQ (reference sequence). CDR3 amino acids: CASSWADQGVQETQYF. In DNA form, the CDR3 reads TGTGCCAGCAGTTGGGCCGACCAGGGTGTACAAGAGACCCAGTACTTC.

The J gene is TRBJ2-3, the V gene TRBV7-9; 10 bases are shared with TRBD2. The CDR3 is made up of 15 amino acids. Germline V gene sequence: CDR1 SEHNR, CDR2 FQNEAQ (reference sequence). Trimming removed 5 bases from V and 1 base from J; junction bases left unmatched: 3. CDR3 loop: CASSLGTSGTDTQYF. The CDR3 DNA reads TGTGCCAGCAGCCTCGGGACTAGCGGCACAGATACGCAGTATTTT.

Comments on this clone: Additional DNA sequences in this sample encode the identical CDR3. The CDR3 sequence: CASSVAAGDTGELFF. DNA of the CDR3: TGTGCCAGCAGCGTAGCGGCAGGGGACACCGGGGAGCTGTTTTTT. The chain recombines TRBV9 with TRBJ2-2, with D perhaps TRBD1 (6 bases). This CDR3 region has 15 residues. The V end was cut by 0 bases, the J end by 3 bases, with 9 bases between. The germline V gene has CDR1 SGDLS and CDR2 YYNGEE.

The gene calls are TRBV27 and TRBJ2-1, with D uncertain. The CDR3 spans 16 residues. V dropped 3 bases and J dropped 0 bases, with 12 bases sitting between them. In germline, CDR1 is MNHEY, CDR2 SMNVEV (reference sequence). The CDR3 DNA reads TGTGCCAGCAGTTTGGAACTGATGAGCTCCTACAATGAGCAGTTCTTC. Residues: CASSLELMSSYNEQFF.

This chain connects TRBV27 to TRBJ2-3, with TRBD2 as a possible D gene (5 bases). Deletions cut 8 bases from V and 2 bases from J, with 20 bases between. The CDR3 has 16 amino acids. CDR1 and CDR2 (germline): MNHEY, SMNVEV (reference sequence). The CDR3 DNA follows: TGTGCCAGCGCCGTCCTTTATGAGGGTGTCACAGATACGCAGTATTTT. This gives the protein CASAVLYEGVTDTQYF.

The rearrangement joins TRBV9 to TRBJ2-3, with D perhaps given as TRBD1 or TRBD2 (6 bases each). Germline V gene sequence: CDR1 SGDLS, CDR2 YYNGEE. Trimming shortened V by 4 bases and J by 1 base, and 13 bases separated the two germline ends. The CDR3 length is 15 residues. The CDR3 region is CASSLRGGGTDTQYF. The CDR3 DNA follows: TGTGCCAGCAGCCTCAGGGGCGGGGGCACAGATACGCAGTATTTT.

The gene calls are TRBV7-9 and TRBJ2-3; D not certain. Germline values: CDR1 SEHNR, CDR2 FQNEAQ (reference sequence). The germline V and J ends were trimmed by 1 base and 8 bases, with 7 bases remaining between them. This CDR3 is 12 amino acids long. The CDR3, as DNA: TGTGCCAGCAGCTTAGAAGGCCCTACGCAGTATTTT. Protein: CASSLEGPTQYF.

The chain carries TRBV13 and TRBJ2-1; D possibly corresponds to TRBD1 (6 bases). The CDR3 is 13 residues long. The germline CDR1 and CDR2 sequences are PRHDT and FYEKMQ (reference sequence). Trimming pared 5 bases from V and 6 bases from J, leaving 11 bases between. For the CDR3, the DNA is TGTGCCAGCAGCGACGGGACACCCAATGAGCAGTTCTTC. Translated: CASSDGTPNEQFF.

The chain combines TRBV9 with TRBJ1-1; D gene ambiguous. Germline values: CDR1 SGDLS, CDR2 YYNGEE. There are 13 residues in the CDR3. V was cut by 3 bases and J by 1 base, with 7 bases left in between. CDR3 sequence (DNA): TGTGCCAGCAGCGGTTTAGGGAACACTGAAGCTTTCTTT. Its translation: CASSGLGNTEAFF.

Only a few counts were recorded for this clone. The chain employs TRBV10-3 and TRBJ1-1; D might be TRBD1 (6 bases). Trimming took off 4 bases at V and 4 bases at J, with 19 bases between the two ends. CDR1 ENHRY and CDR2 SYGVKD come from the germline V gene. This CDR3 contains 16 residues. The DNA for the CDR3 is TGTGCCATCAGTGCGGGGGCAGGACTTGGTGGCACTGAAGCTTTCTTT. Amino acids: CAISAGAGLGGTEAFF.

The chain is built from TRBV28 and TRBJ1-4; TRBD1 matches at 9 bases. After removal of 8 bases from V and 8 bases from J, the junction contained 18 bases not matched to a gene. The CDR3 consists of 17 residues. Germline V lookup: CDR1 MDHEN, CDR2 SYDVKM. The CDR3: CASASIRPDRGREKLFF. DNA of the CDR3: TGTGCCAGCGCCTCTATACGCCCTGACAGGGGGAGAGAAAAACTGTTTTTT.

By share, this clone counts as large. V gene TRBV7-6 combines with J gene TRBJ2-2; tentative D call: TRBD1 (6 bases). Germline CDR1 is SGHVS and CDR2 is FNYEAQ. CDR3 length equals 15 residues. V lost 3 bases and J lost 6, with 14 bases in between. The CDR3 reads CASSFGQGPPGELFF. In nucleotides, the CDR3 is TGTGCCAGCAGCTTTGGTCAGGGGCCCCCCGGGGAGCTGTTTTTT.

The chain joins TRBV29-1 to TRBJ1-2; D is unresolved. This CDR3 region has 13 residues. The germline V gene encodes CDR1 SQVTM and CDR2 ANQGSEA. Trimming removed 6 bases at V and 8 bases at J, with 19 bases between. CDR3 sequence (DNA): TGCAGCGTGGCGGCGCACCTCGAGAGGGGCTACACCTTC. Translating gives CSVAAHLERGYTF. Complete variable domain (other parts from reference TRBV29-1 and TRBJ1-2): SAVISQKPSRDICQRGTSLTIQCQVDSQVTMMFWYRQQPGQSLTLIATANQGSEATYESGFVIDKFPISRPNLTFSTLTVSNMSPEDSSIYLCSVAAHLERGYTFGSGTRLTVV.

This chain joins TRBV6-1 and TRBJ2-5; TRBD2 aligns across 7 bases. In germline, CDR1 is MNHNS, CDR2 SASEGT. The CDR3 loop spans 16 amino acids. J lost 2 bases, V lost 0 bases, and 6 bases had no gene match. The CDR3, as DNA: TGTGCCAGCAGTGAAGCCGGGGGAGGGGTACAAGAGACCCAGTACTTC. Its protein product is CASSEAGGGVQETQYF.

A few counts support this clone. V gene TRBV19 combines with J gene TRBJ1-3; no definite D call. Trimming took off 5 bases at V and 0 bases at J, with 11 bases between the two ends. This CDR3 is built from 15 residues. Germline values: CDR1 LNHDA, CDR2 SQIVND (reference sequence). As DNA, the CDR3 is TGTGCCAGTAGTCCCGACTTTGACTCTGGAAACACCATATATTTT. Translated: CASSPDFDSGNTIYF.